This T cell receptor beta chain was found in a study of blood T cell repertoires in COVID-19. As for the study in general: From the United States, Italy and Spain came samples of acute and convalescent COVID-19.

Participants were aged about 18 to 100 years from 20 to 30 US areas. V dropped 3 bases and J dropped 7; count of bases not matched to a gene: 2. Germline assignment: CDR1 SGDLS and CDR2 YYNGEE. The CDR3 extends over 12 amino acids. TCRdb's copy holds only in-frame clones and misses some; the assay was immunoSEQ multiplex PCR. Of 310,000 or so clones listed, 70% to 90% are singletons. The sequence came from a woman aged 18 to 35 who had recovered from COVID-19. The V gene is TRBV9, the J gene TRBJ2-3, with 7 positions matching TRBD1. Sample: PBMCs or T cells enriched from blood (not recorded which). The CDR3 DNA is TGTGCCAGCAGCGCCAGGGGGAATACGCAGTATTTT. It translates to CASSARGNTQYF.